The 10 T cell receptor beta chains below all came from one sample that was sequenced in a study of PD-1 blockade in mismatch repair-deficient tumors (dated by TCRdb to about 2017). Receptor amplification or capture employed the immunoSEQ multiplex PCR assay. In its TCRdb copy, this immuneACCESS table keeps in-frame sequences only and misses some clones. Where compared with another copy, unresolved V genes explain less than half of these, and the others have no known cause. The sample yields tens of thousands of clones; 65% to 85% were counted once. The ten largest clonotypes hold about 3% of the sample. The time point label, as the study defines it: peripheral blood before pembrolizumab. The source was PBMCs, collected before pembrolizumab treatment. These receptors all come from an adult with mismatch repair-deficient cancer.

This chain uses TRBV6-6 with TRBJ1-4; 7 bases agree with TRBD1. Germline V gene data show CDR1 as MNHNY and CDR2 as SVGAGI (reference sequence). CDR3 length: 15 amino acids. Trimming at V came to 7 bases and at J to 3 bases, leaving 8 bases not matched to a gene. The CDR3 bases are TGTGCCAGCACTAACAGGGGAGCTTCTAATGAAAAACTGTTTTTT. Its protein is CASTNRGASNEKLFF.

The V gene is TRBV19, the J gene TRBJ1-5, with D uncertain. Trimming pared 5 bases from V and 11 bases from J, leaving 16 bases between. The CDR3 spans 13 residues. Germline V gives CDR1 LNHDA, CDR2 SQIVND (reference sequence). In DNA, the CDR3 is TGTGCCAGTAGTTCCGACGGGTCATCAGCCCAGCATTTT. Protein sequence: CASSSDGSSAQHF.

The V gene is TRBV5-1, the J gene TRBJ2-5; D may be TRBD2 (5 bases). V was shortened by 0 bases and J by 1 base, with 7 bases between the two germline ends. Germline CDR1 reads SGHRS; CDR2 reads YFSETQ. The CDR3 has 14 amino acids. The CDR3 is CASSLALGQETQYF. The CDR3 DNA reads TGCGCCAGCAGCTTGGCACTAGGCCAAGAGACCCAGTACTTC.

The rearrangement links TRBV11-2 to TRBJ1-2; 10 bases match TRBD1. Germline trimming cut 4 bases from V and 2 bases from J; bases unmatched to any gene: 1. The CDR3 is made up of 14 amino acids. Germline assignment: CDR1 SGHAT and CDR2 FQNNGV. The CDR3 reads CASSSGQGNYGYTF. The CDR3 region has the DNA TGTGCCAGCAGCTCGGGACAGGGGAACTATGGCTACACCTTC.

V is TRBV5-1 and J is TRBJ1-1; D is perhaps TRBD1 (5 bases). Germline V gene data show CDR1 as SGHRS and CDR2 as YFSETQ. The CDR3 sequence is 13 residues long. V was pared by 2 bases and J by 4 bases, with 9 bases between. In DNA, the CDR3 is TGCGCCAGCAGCTTCCTCAGGGCCACTGAAGCTTTCTTT. Encoded protein: CASSFLRATEAFF.

The J gene is TRBJ2-1, the V gene TRBV7-8; the match to TRBD2 covers 12 bases. V gave up 1 base and J gave up 15 bases; unmatched junction bases: 10. The CDR3 length is 15 residues. CDR1 and CDR2 (germline): SGHVS, FQNEAQ. CDR3 bases: TGTGCCAGCAGCTTAGTGTTGCTAGCGGGAGGGGGTAGGTTCTTC. Translated: CASSLVLLAGGGRFF.

The rearrangement joins TRBV30 to TRBJ2-5; no reliable D call. The CDR3 has 15 residues. V lost 2 bases and J lost 0, with 13 bases in between. Germline V gene lookup returns CDR1 GTSNPN and CDR2 SVGIG (reference sequence). The CDR3 nucleotides are TGTGCCTGGAGTAGAGGCCAATCGTACCAAGAGACCCAGTACTTC. This encodes CAWSRGQSYQETQYF.

The V call is TRBV2, the J call TRBJ2-3; 13 positions agree with TRBD2. The CDR3 is 15 amino acids. The V segment lost 6 bases and the J segment 5 bases; nucleotides outside the gene matches: 5. Germline V CDR1 and CDR2: SNHLY, FYNNEI. In DNA form, the CDR3 reads TGTGCCAGCAGGGAACTAGCGGGGGGGGGAGATACGCAGTATTTT. Protein sequence: CASRELAGGGDTQYF. The full variable domain, its missing parts supplied by reference TRBV2 and TRBJ2-3, is EPEVTQTPSHQVTQMGQEVILRCVPISNHLYFYWYRQILGQKVEFLVSFYNNEISEKSEIFDDQFSVERPDGSNFTLKIRSTKLEDSAMYFCASRELAGGGDTQYFGPGTRLTVL.

The genes are TRBV30 and TRBJ2-7; 7 nucleotides align to TRBD1. V shed 0 bases, J shed 3 bases, and the junction held 8 bases outside the gene matches. The CDR3 has 15 amino acids. Germline-derived CDR1 and CDR2 are GTSNPN and SVGIG (reference sequence). The DNA of the CDR3 is TGTGCCTGGAGTGTCCCCCGACAGGGTATCTACGAGCAGTACTTC. Translated, it gives CAWSVPRQGIYEQYF.

This clone was seen a few times. The V and J genes are TRBV25-1 and TRBJ1-2; 9 nucleotides agree with TRBD1. CDR1 and CDR2 (germline): MGHDK, SYGVNS. V dropped 6 bases and J dropped 8; count of bases not matched to a gene: 4. The CDR3 length is 12 residues. CDR3 protein: CASSRTGEGYTF. CDR3 DNA sequence: TGTGCCAGCAGCCGGACAGGGGAGGGCTACACCTTC.